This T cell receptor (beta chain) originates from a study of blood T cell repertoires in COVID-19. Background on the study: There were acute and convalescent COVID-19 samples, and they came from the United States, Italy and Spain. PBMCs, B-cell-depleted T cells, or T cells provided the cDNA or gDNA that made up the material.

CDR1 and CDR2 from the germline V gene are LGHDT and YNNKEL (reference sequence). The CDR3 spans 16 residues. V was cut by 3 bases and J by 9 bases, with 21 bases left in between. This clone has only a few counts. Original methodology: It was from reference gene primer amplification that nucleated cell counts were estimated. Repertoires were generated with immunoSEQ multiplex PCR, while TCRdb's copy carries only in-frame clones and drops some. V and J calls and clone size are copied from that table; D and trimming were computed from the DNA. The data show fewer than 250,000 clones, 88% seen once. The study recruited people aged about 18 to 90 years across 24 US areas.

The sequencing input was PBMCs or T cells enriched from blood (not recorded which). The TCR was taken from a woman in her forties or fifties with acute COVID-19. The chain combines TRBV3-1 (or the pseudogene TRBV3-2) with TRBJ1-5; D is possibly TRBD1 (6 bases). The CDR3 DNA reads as TGTGCCAGCAGCCAGAACAGGGCCGGTCTTAACTGGCCCCAGCATTTT. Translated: CASSQNRAGLNWPQHF.